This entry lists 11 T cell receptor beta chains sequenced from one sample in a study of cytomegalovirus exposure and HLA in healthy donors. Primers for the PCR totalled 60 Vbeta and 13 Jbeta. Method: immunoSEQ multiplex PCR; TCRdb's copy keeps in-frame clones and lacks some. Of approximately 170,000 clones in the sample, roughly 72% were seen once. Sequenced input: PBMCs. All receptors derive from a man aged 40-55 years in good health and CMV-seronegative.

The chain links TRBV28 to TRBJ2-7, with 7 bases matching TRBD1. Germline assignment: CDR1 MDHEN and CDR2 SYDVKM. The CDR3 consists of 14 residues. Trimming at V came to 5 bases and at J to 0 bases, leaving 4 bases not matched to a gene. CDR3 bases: TGTGCCAGCAGTGTGTACAGGGGCTCCTACGAGCAGTACTTC. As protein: CASSVYRGSYEQYF.

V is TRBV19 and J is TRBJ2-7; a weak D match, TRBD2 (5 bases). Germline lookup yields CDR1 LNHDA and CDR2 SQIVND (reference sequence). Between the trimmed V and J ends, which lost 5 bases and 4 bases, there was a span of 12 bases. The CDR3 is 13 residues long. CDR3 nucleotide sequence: TGTGCCAGTAGTCCGACTACTTTTTACGAGCAGTACTTC. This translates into CASSPTTFYEQYF.

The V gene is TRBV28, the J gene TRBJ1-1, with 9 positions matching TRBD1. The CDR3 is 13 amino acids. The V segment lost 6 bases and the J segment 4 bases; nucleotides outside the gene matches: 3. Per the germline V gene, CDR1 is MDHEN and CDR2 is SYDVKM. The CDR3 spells CASRLTGGTEAFF. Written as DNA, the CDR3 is TGTGCCAGCAGGCTGACAGGGGGCACTGAAGCTTTCTTT.

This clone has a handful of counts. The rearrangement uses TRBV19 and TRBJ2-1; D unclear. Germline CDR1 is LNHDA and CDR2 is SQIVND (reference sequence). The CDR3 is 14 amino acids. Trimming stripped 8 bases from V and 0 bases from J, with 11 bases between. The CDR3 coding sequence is TGTGCCAGTGTCCCTAAGAGCTCCTACAATGAGCAGTTCTTC. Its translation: CASVPKSSYNEQFF.

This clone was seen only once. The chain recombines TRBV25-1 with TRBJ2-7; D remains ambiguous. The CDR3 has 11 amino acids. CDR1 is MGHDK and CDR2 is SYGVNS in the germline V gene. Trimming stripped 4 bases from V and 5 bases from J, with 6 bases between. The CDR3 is CASSVADEQYF. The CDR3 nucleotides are TGTGCCAGCAGTGTTGCAGACGAGCAGTACTTC.

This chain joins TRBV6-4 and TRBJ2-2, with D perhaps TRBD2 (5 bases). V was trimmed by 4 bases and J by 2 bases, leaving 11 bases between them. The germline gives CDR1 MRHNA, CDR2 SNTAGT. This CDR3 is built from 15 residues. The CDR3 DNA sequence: TGTGCCAGCAGTGTCGAGGGAACAAACACCGGGGAGCTGTTTTTT. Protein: CASSVEGTNTGELFF.

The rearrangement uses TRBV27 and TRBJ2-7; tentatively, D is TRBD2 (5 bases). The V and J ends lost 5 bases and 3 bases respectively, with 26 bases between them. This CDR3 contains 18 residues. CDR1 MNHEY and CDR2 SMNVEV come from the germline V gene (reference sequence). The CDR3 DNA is TGTGCCAGCAGTCCCCTACCTCGACGGGAAAGGGTCGTCTACGAGCAGTACTTC. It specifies CASSPLPRRERVVYEQYF.

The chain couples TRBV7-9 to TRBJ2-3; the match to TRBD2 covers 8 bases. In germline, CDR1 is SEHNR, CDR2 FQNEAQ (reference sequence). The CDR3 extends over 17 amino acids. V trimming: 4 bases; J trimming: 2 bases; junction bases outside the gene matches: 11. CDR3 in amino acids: CASSYRVASGYTDTQYF. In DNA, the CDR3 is TGTGCCAGCAGCTACCGGGTAGCTAGCGGGTACACAGATACGCAGTATTTT.

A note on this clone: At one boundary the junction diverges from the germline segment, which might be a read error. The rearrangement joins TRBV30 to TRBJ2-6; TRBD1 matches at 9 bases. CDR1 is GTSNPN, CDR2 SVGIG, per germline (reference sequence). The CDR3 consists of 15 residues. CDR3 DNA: TGTGCCTATGGGACAGGGAGCTCTGGGGCCAACGGCCTGACTTTC. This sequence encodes CAYGTGSSGANGLTF.

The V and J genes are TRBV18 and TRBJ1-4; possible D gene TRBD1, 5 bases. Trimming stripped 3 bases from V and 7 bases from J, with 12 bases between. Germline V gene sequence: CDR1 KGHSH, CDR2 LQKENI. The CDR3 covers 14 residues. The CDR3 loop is CASSPGTGLEKLFF. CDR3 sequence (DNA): TGTGCCAGCTCACCGGGGACTGGGCTTGAAAAACTGTTTTTT.

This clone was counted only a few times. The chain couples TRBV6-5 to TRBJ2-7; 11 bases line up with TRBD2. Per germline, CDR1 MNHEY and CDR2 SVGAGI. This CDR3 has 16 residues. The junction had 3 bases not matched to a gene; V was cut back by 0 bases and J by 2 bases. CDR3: CASSYSTGLAAYEQYF. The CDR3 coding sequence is TGTGCCAGCAGTTACTCCACGGGACTAGCGGCCTACGAGCAGTACTTC.